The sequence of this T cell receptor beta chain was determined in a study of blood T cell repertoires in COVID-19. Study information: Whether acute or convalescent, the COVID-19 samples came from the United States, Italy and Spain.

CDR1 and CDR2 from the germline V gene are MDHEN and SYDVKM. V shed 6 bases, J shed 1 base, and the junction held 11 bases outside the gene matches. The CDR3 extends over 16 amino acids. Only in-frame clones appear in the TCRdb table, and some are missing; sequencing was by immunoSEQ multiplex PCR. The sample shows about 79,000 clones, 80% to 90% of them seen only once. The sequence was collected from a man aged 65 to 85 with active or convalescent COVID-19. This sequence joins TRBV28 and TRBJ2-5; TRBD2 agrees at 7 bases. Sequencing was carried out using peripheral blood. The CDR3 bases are TGTGCCAGCAGGCCGATACCCGCTAGCGGCCAAGAGACCCAGTACTTC. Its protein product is CASRPIPASGQETQYF. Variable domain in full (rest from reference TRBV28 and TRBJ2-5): DVKVTQSSRYLVKRTGEKVFLECVQDMDHENMFWYRQDPGLGLRLIYFSYDVKMKEKGDIPEGYSVSREKKERFSLILESASTNQTSMYLCASRPIPASGQETQYFGPGTRLLVL.